The next 30 T cell receptor delta chains were all read from a single sample in a study of gamma-delta T cells after stem cell transplantation. TCRdb re-called the RT-PCR reads using CATT. This table has roughly 14,000 delta-chain clones, 9% to 9.5% appearing once. The source material was gamma-delta T cells. Source of these receptors: a human donor. It is not recorded whose cells these are; they may come from a transplant donor.

The table lists this clone with many counts. The TCRdb protein comes from a much larger clone and disagrees with this DNA's translation at residue 8, likely due to a read error; the protein given here is derived from the DNA. This chain connects TRDV2 to TRDJ1, with 8 nucleotides matching TRDD3. The trim removed 0 bases at V and 2 bases at J, leaving 13 bases unmatched. There are 18 residues in the CDR3. The germline V gene has CDR1 GEAIGNYY and CDR2 EKD. The CDR3 DNA reads as TGTGCCTGTGACACCGCGGGGCGGGGGGATAGGAGGACCGATAAACTCATCTTT. Translating gives CACDTAGRGDRRTDKLIF.

A word on this clone: The protein recorded in TCRdb matches a much larger clone and deviates from this DNA's translation at residue 4, suggesting a read error; the protein here is obtained by translating the DNA. V gene TRDV2 combines with J gene TRDJ1; D gene uncertain. Germline V gene data show CDR1 as GEAIGNYY and CDR2 as EKD. The CDR3 is 17 residues long. V gave up 4 bases and J gave up 0 bases, with 20 bases separating them. The chain's CDR3 is CACETLGSALDTDKLIF. The CDR3 nucleotides are TGTGCCTGTGAGACCCTCGGGTCCGCCCTTGACACCGATAAACTCATCTTT.

The rearrangement links TRDV1 to TRDJ2; 10 bases agree with TRDD3. The closer fit of TRDJ1 to the DNA end suggests the J call may be wrong. The CDR3 consists of 23 residues. Germline V gene lookup returns CDR1 TSWWSYY and CDR2 QGS. The CDR3 sequence: CALGELFRPSKLTGGCLTAQLIF. The CDR3 nucleotides read TGTGCTCTTGGGGAACTATTTAGGCCCTCCAAGCTTACTGGGGGATGTTTGACAGCACAACTCATCTTT.

At least ten counts were recorded for this clone. Other nucleotide sequences from this sample produce the same CDR3. The chain joins TRDV2 to TRDJ1, with 10 bases that match TRDD3. V lost 0 bases and J lost 2; bases outside the gene matches: 14. Germline V CDR1 and CDR2: GEAIGNYY, EKD. The CDR3 is 19 amino acids. CDR3 sequence (DNA): TGTGCCTGTGACACCGTGGCAGGTACTGGGGGATCGTTTACCGATAAACTCATCTTT. Its translation is CACDTVAGTGGSFTDKLIF.

This clone occurred many times. The TCRdb protein comes from a much larger clone and disagrees with this DNA's translation at residue 3, likely due to a read error; the protein given here is derived from the DNA. The genes are TRDV1 and TRDJ1; D tentatively fits TRDD2 or TRDD3 (6 bases each). Germline V gives CDR1 TSWWSYY, CDR2 QGS. The CDR3 is 19 residues long. DNA of the CDR3: TGTGCTATTGGGGAATCCGTCCTTCCCGGGGGACCGTACACCGATAAACTCATCTTT. Amino acids: CAIGESVLPGGPYTDKLIF.

The table lists this clone with many counts. The mismatch at residue 16 between this DNA's translation and the TCRdb protein of a much larger clone likely reflects a read error; the protein shown is translated from the DNA. Written as DNA, the CDR3 is TGTGCCTGTGACCCCACGTCGGCCCTGGGGGATACGTTCACCGATAACCTCATCTTT. It translates to CACDPTSALGDTFTDNLIF. The chain links TRDV2 to TRDJ1; 12 bases agree with TRDD3. CDR1 and CDR2 (germline): GEAIGNYY, EKD. The CDR3 is 19 amino acids.

Many counts were recorded for this clone. A read error is likely here: a far larger clone is one base away. Other nucleotide sequences in the sample specify the same CDR3. This chain uses TRDV2 with TRDJ1, with TRDD3 matching 9 bases. CDR3 length: 21 residues. Germline CDR1 reads GEAIGNYY; CDR2 reads EKD. CDR3 amino acids: CACDTVESNRRTGGLTDKLIF. CDR3 DNA: TGCGCCTGTGACACCGTTGAGTCCAACCGGCGTACTGGGGGACTCACCGATAAACTCATCTTT.

A note on this clone: TCRdb has a much larger clone's protein, which differs at residue 11 from the translation of this DNA, likely because of a read error; what is shown is the protein translated from the DNA. This chain links TRDV1 with TRDJ1; D may be TRDD3 (6 bases). V lost 1 base and J 1 base, leaving 31 bases between the germline ends. Germline-derived CDR1 and CDR2 are TSWWSYY and QGS. The length of the CDR3 is 22 residues. CDR3 coding DNA: TGTGCTCTTGGGGAACAGAATCCTGGGGCATGCGATTTATCGGGTCTCACCGATAAACTCATCTTT. Amino acid sequence: CALGEQNPGACDLSGLTDKLIF.

A few counts support this clone. The sample carries other DNA sequences with the same CDR3. J is TRDJ1 and V is TRDV2, with D perhaps TRDD3 (6 bases). From germline, CDR1 is GEAIGNYY and CDR2 EKD. The CDR3 length is 15 residues. Trimming took off 0 bases at V and 3 bases at J, with 13 bases between the two ends. CDR3: CACDTVGGVADKLIF. In DNA form, the CDR3 reads TGTGCCTGTGACACCGTGGGGGGAGTCGCCGATAAACTCATCTTT.

This clone appeared a few times. A far larger clone is one base from this, pointing to a likely read error. Within the sample, other DNA sequences also encode this same CDR3. V and J are TRDV2 and TRDJ1; TRDD3 agrees at 10 bases. After removal of 3 bases from V and 0 bases from J, the junction contained 9 bases not matched to a gene. CDR3 length equals 17 residues. Germline loops: CDR1 GEAIGNYY, CDR2 EKD. In nucleotides, the CDR3 is TGTGCCTGTGACCGACTGGGGGATGCACTGTACACCGATAAACTCATCTTT. Translated: CACDRLGDALYTDKLIF.

Turning to this clone: A far larger clone is a single base away, which makes a read error likely. Different DNA sequences within this sample yield the same CDR3. V gene TRDV2 combines with J gene TRDJ1; a weak D match, TRDD3 (5 bases). There are 13 residues in the CDR3. Trimming took 3 bases from V and 5 from J, leaving 12 bases between them. In germline, CDR1 is GEAIGNYY, CDR2 EKD. The CDR3 spells CACDAIGGDKLIF. CDR3 sequence (DNA): TGTGCCTGTGACGCTATCGGGGGGGATAAACTCATCTTT.

As for this clone: Possible read error: a much larger clone is one base away. Distinct nucleotide sequences in the sample also encode this CDR3. The J gene is TRDJ1, the V gene TRDV1, with TRDD3 as a possible D gene (6 bases). From germline, CDR1 is TSWWSYY and CDR2 QGS. The CDR3 length is 11 residues. Here the CDR3 reads CALGGFDKLIF. The DNA for the CDR3 is TGTGCGCTTGGGGGGTTCGATAAACTCATCTTT.

This clone was counted many times. The sample holds other DNA sequences that translate to the same CDR3. J is TRDJ1 and V is TRDV2; 7 positions agree with TRDD3. The CDR3 spans 18 residues. V shed 3 bases and J 5 bases; nucleotides not matched to a gene: 20. CDR1 GEAIGNYY and CDR2 EKD come from the germline V gene. The CDR3 coding sequence is TGTGCCTGTGACTGCGGATGGGGGAGACGCAACGTGGCAGATAAACTCATCTTT. It specifies CACDCGWGRRNVADKLIF.

Sample share makes this clone medium-sized. This rearrangement joins TRDV2 to TRDJ1, with 7 positions matching TRDD3. Trimming cost V 0 bases and J 5 bases; bases outside gene matches: 8. CDR1 is GEAIGNYY and CDR2 is EKD in the germline V gene. This CDR3 spans 15 amino acids. In nucleotides, the CDR3 is TGTGCCTGTGACACCGGACTGGGGAAAGGGGATAAACTCATCTTT. Protein product: CACDTGLGKGDKLIF.

A few counts support this clone. This DNA's translation differs at residue 13 from TCRdb's protein, which comes from a much larger clone; a read error is likely, and the protein shown is translated from the DNA. The gene calls are TRDV2 and TRDJ3, with 12 positions matching TRDD3. The ends lost 0 bases at V and 3 bases at J; junction bases unmatched: 11. CDR1 and CDR2 (germline): GEAIGNYY, EKD. This CDR3 has 21 amino acids. DNA of the CDR3: TGTGCCTGTGACACCCTTACTGGGGGATACAAGAGCTGCTGGGACACCCGACAGATGTTTTTC. It yields the protein CACDTLTGGYKSCWDTRQMFF.

There are a few counts of this clone. The translation of this DNA and the TCRdb protein of a much larger clone differ at residue 15, probably owing to a read error; the protein shown here is translated from the DNA. V and J are TRAV29/DV5 and TRDJ1; the match to TRDD3 covers 10 bases. Per germline, CDR1 NSMFDY and CDR2 ISSIKDK. The CDR3 is made up of 19 amino acids. In DNA, the CDR3 is TGTGCAGCAAGCCCGATCGTACTGGGGGATGGGAGGTACACCGTTAAACTCATCTTT. As protein: CAASPIVLGDGRYTVKLIF.

This clone was found a few times. TCRdb attributes to this sequence the protein of a much larger clone, which differs from the DNA translation at residue 8; a read error is likely, and the protein displayed is translated from the DNA. The rearrangement joins TRDV1 to TRDJ1, with 13 bases identical to TRDD3. Germline values: CDR1 TSWWSYY, CDR2 QGS. The CDR3 spans 21 residues. V shed 2 bases, J shed 7 bases, and the junction held 22 bases outside the gene matches. The CDR3, as DNA: TGTGCTCTTGGGGAAATTTCCCACCCCCTCCTACTGGGGGATACGCTGGGTAAACTCATCTTT. Translating gives CALGEISHPLLLGDTLGKLIF.

As concerns this clone: TCRdb pairs this DNA with a much larger clone's protein that differs at residue 4, likely a read error; the protein shown was translated from the DNA. The V gene is TRDV2, the J gene TRDJ1; 13 bases are shared with TRDD3. The CDR3 contains 20 residues. After removal of 5 bases from V and 0 bases from J, the junction contained 17 bases not matched to a gene. Germline-derived CDR1 and CDR2 are GEAIGNYY and EKD. In DNA, the CDR3 is TGTGCCTGTGGCCCGTTACTGGGGGATACGCCTTTCGATGACACCGATAAACTCATCTTT. Protein: CACGPLLGDTPFDDTDKLIF.

This clone was observed a handful of times. TCRdb's protein for this DNA is that of a much larger clone and differs from the translation at residue 11, likely a read error; the protein shown is the DNA translation. The chain has TRDV2 and TRDJ1; D is possibly TRDD3 (6 bases). This CDR3 is built from 14 residues. Germline values: CDR1 GEAIGNYY, CDR2 EKD. CDR3 loop: CACDTVSGERQLIF. CDR3 in DNA: TGTGCCTGCGACACCGTGTCGGGGGAGAGGCAACTCATCTTT.

A word on this clone: The mismatch at residue 3 between this DNA's translation and the TCRdb protein of a much larger clone likely reflects a read error; the protein shown is translated from the DNA. The chain carries TRDV2 and TRDJ1; 13 nucleotides match TRDD3. The CDR3 is 25 residues long. Germline assignment: CDR1 GEAIGNYY and CDR2 EKD. In DNA, the CDR3 is TGTGCCGGTGACACCGTGGACCCCACGAGTACTGGGGGATACGCACCCCAACTGTACACCGATAAACTCATCTTT. It codes for CAGDTVDPTSTGGYAPQLYTDKLIF.

Regarding this clone: The translation of this DNA and the TCRdb protein of a much larger clone differ at residue 14, probably owing to a read error; the protein shown here is translated from the DNA. The chain recombines TRDV2 with TRDJ3; 12 positions match TRDD3. Germline CDR1 reads GEAIGNYY; CDR2 reads EKD. This CDR3 has 20 amino acids. The CDR3 here is CACERVLGDTSSWVTRQMFF. CDR3 DNA sequence: TGTGCCTGTGAACGAGTACTGGGGGATACAAGCTCCTGGGTCACCCGACAGATGTTTTTC.

This clone occurred a few times. TCRdb's entry gives the protein of a much larger clone, which mismatches this DNA's translation at residue 20, likely from a read error; the protein reported here is translated from the DNA. The chain combines TRDV1 with TRDJ1, with 13 bases matching TRDD3. CDR1 TSWWSYY and CDR2 QGS come from the germline V gene. The trim removed 5 bases at V and 0 bases at J, leaving 48 bases unmatched. The CDR3 is made up of 31 amino acids. Here the CDR3 DNA reads TGTGCTCTTGGGCACTCAAAGGGGACCTTCCTACCAAGTACTGGGGGATACGGGCGGCCCCTCACCCCCTGGTACACCGATAAACTCATCTTT. This sequence encodes CALGHSKGTFLPSTGGYGRPLTPWYTDKLIF.

This clone was observed a handful of times. The TCRdb record carries a much larger clone's protein, which differs from this DNA's translation at residue 16; a read error is the likely cause, and the protein listed here is the DNA translation. DNA of the CDR3: TGTGCAGCAAGCCCGATCGTACTGGGGGATGGGAGGTACACCGATAGACTCATCTTT. Translating it yields CAASPIVLGDGRYTDRLIF. The chain carries TRAV29/DV5 and TRDJ1; TRDD3 aligns across 10 bases. This CDR3 comprises 19 residues. Per the germline V gene, CDR1 is NSMFDY and CDR2 is ISSIKDK.

This clone has a handful of counts. TCRdb assigns this DNA the protein of a much larger clone, which departs from its translation at residue 17; this likely reflects a read error, and the protein shown comes from translating the DNA. The chain recombines TRDV2 with TRDJ1; 10 bases agree with TRDD3. The germline V gene has CDR1 GEAIGNYY and CDR2 EKD. The CDR3 has 19 amino acids. In nucleotides, the CDR3 is TGTGCCTGTGACCCTACTACCCACACTGGGGGATCGTACACCGATAAACCCATCTTT. As protein: CACDPTTHTGGSYTDKPIF.

This clone has a handful of counts. The protein TCRdb gives is from a much larger clone and does not agree with this DNA's translation at residue 16, likely a read error; the protein shown here comes from the DNA. This chain joins TRDV2 and TRDJ3; 8 nucleotides agree with TRDD3. The CDR3 has 22 residues. Looked up from germline, CDR1 is GEAIGNYY and CDR2 is EKD. The CDR3 DNA reads TGTGCCTGTGACTCCGTGGTCCGGGGGATAATGGGTCCGTCCTGGGGCACCCGACAGATGTTTTTC. It codes for CACDSVVRGIMGPSWGTRQMFF.

This clone was recorded a few times. A far larger clone is one base from this, pointing to a likely read error. Other DNA sequences in the sample encode the same CDR3. The chain couples TRDV1 to TRDJ4, with D possibly matching TRDD3 (5 bases). The CDR3 is 23 amino acids. Trimming removed 0 bases at V and 0 bases at J, with 35 bases between. Germline V gives CDR1 TSWWSYY, CDR2 QGS. CDR3 nucleotides: TGTGCTCTTGGGGAACTAGAAAGCGCGGTCCCCAATCCCGGGGGCAAAAGTTCCAGACCCCTGATCTTT. The encoded protein is CALGELESAVPNPGGKSSRPLIF.

Comments on this clone: A far larger clone is a single base away, which makes a read error likely. Distinct nucleotide sequences in the sample also encode this CDR3. V is TRDV1 and J is TRDJ1; 8 bases are shared with TRDD3. Germline V gene data show CDR1 as TSWWSYY and CDR2 as QGS. This CDR3 region has 23 residues. Trimming took 9 bases from V and 2 from J; bases not matched to a gene: 35. CDR3: CALPGDGPLPTMGDPIETDKLIF. The CDR3 DNA sequence: TGTGCTCTGCCAGGGGACGGCCCCCTGCCGACCATGGGGGATCCTATCGAGACCGATAAACTCATCTTT.

Details on this clone: This DNA translates differently at residues 15 and 16 from the TCRdb protein, which is that of a much larger clone; a read error is likely, and the protein shown is the DNA's own translation. The chain is built from TRDV2 and TRDJ1, with 7 positions matching TRDD3. With V trimmed by 1 base and J by 6 bases, 25 bases remained unmatched. The CDR3 runs to 20 residues. CDR1 and CDR2 (germline): GEAIGNYY, EKD. In DNA, the CDR3 is TGTGCCTGTGACACTCTACCTTCTAGGGCTGGGGGCTCGTACATCAATAAACTCATCTTT. This gives the protein CACDTLPSRAGGSYINKLIF.

About this clone itself: TCRdb attributes to this sequence the protein of a much larger clone, which differs from the DNA translation at residue 12; a read error is likely, and the protein displayed is translated from the DNA. The chain couples TRDV2 to TRDJ3; 8 bases align to TRDD3. Unmatched junction bases numbered 19, after V lost 3 bases and J lost 1 base. From germline, CDR1 is GEAIGNYY and CDR2 EKD. The length of the CDR3 is 22 residues. CDR3 sequence: CACDSVVRGIMVPSWDTRQMFF. DNA for the CDR3: TGTGCCTGTGACTCCGTGGTCCGGGGGATAATGGTTCCGTCCTGGGACACCCGACAGATGTTTTTC.

This clone is classed as large. This likely reflects a read error, since a far larger clone is one base away. Different DNA sequences within this sample yield the same CDR3. The V gene is TRDV3, the J gene TRDJ1, with D perhaps assigned TRDD2 or TRDD3 (6 bases each). The V gene's germline CDR1 is TVYSNPD and CDR2 GDNSRS (reference sequence). This CDR3 comprises 14 residues. DNA for the CDR3: TGCGCCCTCTCCTCCTACGACCTGGGGGATAAACTCATCTTT. Its protein is CALSSYDLGDKLIF. The whole variable domain, filled in from reference TRDV3 and TRDJ1, reads CDKVTQSSPDQTVASGSEVVLLCTYDTVYSNPDLFWYRIRPDYSFQFVFYGDNSRSEGADFTQGRFSVKHILTQKAFHLVISPVRTEDSATYYCALSSYDLGDKLIFGKGTRVTVEP.